This passage covers 17 T cell receptor beta chains from one sample sequenced in a study of T cell responses to AZD1222 COVID-19 vaccine. Measured with immunoSEQ multiplex PCR; TCRdb has only the in-frame clones, and not every one. The sample holds more than 95,000 clones, 80% to 95% seen once. The sequencing here drew on peripheral blood, taken on day 0 of AZD1222 vaccination. The receptors shown here come from an adult in good health.

The V gene is TRBV29-1, the J gene TRBJ2-7; no firm D call. Trimming pared 4 bases from V and 2 bases from J, leaving 9 bases between. Germline V gene sequence: CDR1 SQVTM, CDR2 ANQGSEA. The CDR3 is 12 residues long. The CDR3 here is CSVAGNTYEQYF. DNA of the CDR3: TGCAGCGTTGCTGGCAACACCTACGAGCAGTACTTC.

CDR3 nucleotides: TGTGCCAGCAGTGAAAGGGGGACTAGCGGGAGCTTATTGGGAGAGCAGTACTTC. It encodes CASSERGTSGSLLGEQYF. This chain connects TRBV2 to TRBJ2-7; 14 nucleotides line up with TRBD2. Germline V gives CDR1 SNHLY, CDR2 FYNNEI. The CDR3 has 18 residues. V gave up 2 bases and J gave up 7 bases; unmatched junction bases: 13.

Note on this clone: Mismatch with germline at one junction end may stem from a read error. This chain uses TRBV7-7 with TRBJ1-6; 9 nucleotides align to TRBD1. The CDR3 has 15 residues. Germline-derived CDR1 and CDR2 are SSHAT and FNYEAQ (reference sequence). The CDR3 DNA is TGTGCTAGCAGCCCGACAGGGGGAGGAGAATCACCCCTCCACTTT. Encoded protein: CASSPTGGGESPLHF.

V usage is TRBV6-5 and J usage is TRBJ2-2; D is undetermined. Trimming removed 5 bases from V and 9 bases from J, with 10 bases in between. This CDR3 is built from 12 residues. CDR1 and CDR2 (germline): MNHEY, SVGAGI. CDR3 DNA sequence: TGTGCCAGCAGTACCGCGACATGGGAGCTGTTTTTT. Its protein is CASSTATWELFF.

This chain uses TRBV6-6 with TRBJ1-1, with 9 bases that match TRBD1. With V trimmed by 6 bases and J by 3 bases, 8 bases remained unmatched. The germline CDR1 and CDR2 sequences are MNHNY and SVGAGI (reference sequence). The CDR3 runs to 15 residues. The CDR3 DNA is TGTGCCAGCAGATACGGACAGGGGCGGGACACTGAAGCTTTCTTT. Its translation is CASRYGQGRDTEAFF.

The chain combines TRBV11-2 with TRBJ2-7; 8 nucleotides agree with TRBD2. The CDR3 length is 17 residues. Germline values: CDR1 SGHAT, CDR2 FQNNGV. V gave up 5 bases and J gave up 4 bases; unmatched junction bases: 16. In DNA, the CDR3 is TGTGCCAGCAGCCGAGGCCGGGGGGGCGGGAGTCAATACGAGCAGTACTTC. It yields the protein CASSRGRGGGSQYEQYF. Together with reference TRBV11-2 and TRBJ2-7, the CDR3 gives the full variable domain: EAGVAQSPRYKIIEKRQSVAFWCNPISGHATLYWYQQILGQGPKLLIQFQNNGVVDDSQLPKDRFSAERLKGVDSTLKIQPAKLEDSAVYLCASSRGRGGGSQYEQYFGPGTRLTVT.

This clone was found once. The chain has TRBV9 and TRBJ1-3; D is unclear. Trimming removed 0 bases from V and 0 bases from J, with 7 bases in between. The CDR3 totals 15 residues. Germline V gene lookup returns CDR1 SGDLS and CDR2 YYNGEE. This CDR3 reads CASSVAGFSGNTIYF. For the CDR3, the DNA is TGTGCCAGCAGCGTAGCCGGGTTCTCTGGAAACACCATATATTTT.

J is TRBJ2-5 and V is TRBV11-2; D possibly corresponds to TRBD1 (6 bases). This CDR3 region has 14 residues. With 2 bases removed from V and 5 bases from J, the gap between germline ends came to 12 bases. Germline V gives CDR1 SGHAT, CDR2 FQNNGV. The CDR3 reads CASSLSGQGETQYF. In DNA form, the CDR3 reads TGTGCCAGCAGCTTATCGGGTCAGGGGGAGACCCAGTACTTC.

The chain combines TRBV30 with TRBJ2-1, with unresolved D. This CDR3 region has 13 residues. The V gene's germline CDR1 is GTSNPN and CDR2 SVGIG (reference sequence). The ends were cut back, 5 bases at V and 0 bases at J, with 8 bases in the middle. CDR3 nucleotides: TGTGCCTGGCGGCTAACCTCCTACAATGAGCAGTTCTTC. As protein: CAWRLTSYNEQFF. Looking up the rest from reference TRBV30 and TRBJ2-1 gives the full variable domain: SQTIHQWPATLVQPVGSPLSLECTVEGTSNPNLYWYRQAAGRGLQLLFYSVGIGQISSEVPQNLSASRPQDRQFILSSKKLLLSDSGFYLCAWRLTSYNEQFFGPGTRLTVL.

The chain couples TRBV29-1 to TRBJ1-2; maybe TRBD1 (6 bases). The V and J ends lost 7 bases and 2 bases respectively, with 14 bases between them. The germline V gene encodes CDR1 SQVTM and CDR2 ANQGSEA. The CDR3 sequence is 13 residues long. As DNA, the CDR3 is TGCAGCGCTTATGGACAGCCAAACTATGGCTACACCTTC. Protein: CSAYGQPNYGYTF.

The chain carries TRBV6-1 and TRBJ1-2; D ambiguous. V was trimmed by 8 bases and J by 2 bases, leaving 12 bases between them. This CDR3 has 13 residues. Looked up from germline, CDR1 is MNHNS and CDR2 is SASEGT. In nucleotides, the CDR3 is TGTGCCAGCGTCGGGATGGGAAACTATGGCTACACCTTC. Protein product: CASVGMGNYGYTF.

This chain joins TRBV5-1 and TRBJ1-1; tentatively, D is TRBD1 (5 bases). Per germline, CDR1 SGHRS and CDR2 YFSETQ. This CDR3 is built from 13 residues. With 4 bases removed from V and 0 bases from J, the gap between germline ends came to 7 bases. Here the CDR3 DNA reads TGCGCCAGCAGCCGGGACCTGAACACTGAAGCTTTCTTT. Protein sequence: CASSRDLNTEAFF.

V and J are TRBV19 and TRBJ2-7; 7 bases match TRBD2. This CDR3 spans 14 amino acids. With V trimmed by 4 bases and J by 4 bases, 7 bases remained unmatched. Germline loops: CDR1 LNHDA, CDR2 SQIVND (reference sequence). The CDR3 DNA follows: TGTGCCAGTAGTAGTCGCGGGAGCGTATACGAGCAGTACTTC. Translated: CASSSRGSVYEQYF.

CDR3 bases: TGTGCCAGCAGTATTAGGACAGATAATTCACCCCTCCACTTT. Its translation: CASSIRTDNSPLHF. J is TRBJ1-6 and V is TRBV11-2, with D perhaps TRBD1 (6 bases). Trimming left V 6 bases short and J 5 bases short, with 11 bases between. The CDR3 consists of 14 residues. CDR1 is SGHAT, CDR2 FQNNGV, per germline. The full variable domain, its missing parts supplied by reference TRBV11-2 and TRBJ1-6, is EAGVAQSPRYKIIEKRQSVAFWCNPISGHATLYWYQQILGQGPKLLIQFQNNGVVDDSQLPKDRFSAERLKGVDSTLKIQPAKLEDSAVYLCASSIRTDNSPLHFGNGTRLTVT.

This clone was recorded once. This chain connects TRBV19 to TRBJ1-3, with D possibly TRBD1 on 6 matching bases. Germline V lookup: CDR1 LNHDA, CDR2 SQIVND (reference sequence). Trimming removed 9 bases at V and 0 bases at J, with 12 bases between. The CDR3 length is 14 residues. This CDR3 reads CASKRDTSGNTIYF. As DNA, the CDR3 is TGTGCCAGCAAACGGGACACCTCTGGAAACACCATATATTTT.

The chain employs TRBV18 and TRBJ2-2; TRBD2 matches 14 bases. Per the germline V gene, CDR1 is KGHSH and CDR2 is LQKENI. The CDR3 contains 16 residues. V trimming: 8 bases; J trimming: 7 bases; junction bases outside the gene matches: 9. CDR3 bases: TGTGCCAGCCCGGGACTAGCGGGAGACTTGGACGGGGAGCTGTTTTTT. Translation gives CASPGLAGDLDGELFF.

V is TRBV19 and J is TRBJ2-1; D may be TRBD2 (5 bases). Per germline, CDR1 LNHDA and CDR2 SQIVND (reference sequence). Trimming took 4 bases from V and 8 from J, leaving 12 bases between them. CDR3 size: 13 residues. Here the CDR3 DNA reads TGTGCCAGTAGTAAGTTACCCGGGGATGAGCAGTTCTTC. This codes for CASSKLPGDEQFF.